This paragraph reports one T cell receptor beta chain. What it recognizes is unknown. Treatment reported: oral pan-JAK inhibitor, 5-10 mg twice daily. V was trimmed by 5 bases and J by 9 bases, leaving 13 bases between them. The CDR3 consists of 11 residues. Per germline, CDR1 DFQATT and CDR2 SNEGSKA (reference sequence). It was cDNA, reverse transcribed from extracted RNA, that served as the sequencing template. Produced via immunoSEQ multiplex PCR; TCRdb's table is partial and in-frame only. Of over 150,000 clones in the sample, around 50% were seen once. This sample was included in a study of CD8+ T cells in alopecia areata. Findings and caveats of the study: Tofacitinib significantly lowered scalp clonality and expanded CD8+ clones among the top 100.

This sample comprised CD8+ T cells sorted from blood, obtained at week 24, from a patient treated with tofacitinib. The V call is TRBV20-1, the J call TRBJ1-2; D not resolved. The receptor's source is a human donor with alopecia areata. CDR3: CSAYFKGSYTF. CDR3 nucleotide sequence: TGCAGTGCTTATTTCAAGGGCAGCTACACCTTC.